These 32 T cell receptor beta chains were all obtained from the same sample, sequenced in a study of blood T cell repertoires in COVID-19. Here immunoSEQ multiplex PCR was the method, and the copy in TCRdb shows in-frame clones only, minus some. This table holds around 260,000 clones, about 88% found once. The sequencing sample was made of peripheral blood. The source of these receptors is a man aged 18 to 29 with active or convalescent COVID-19.

Only one count was recorded for this clone. The V gene is TRBV4-3, the J gene TRBJ2-3; maybe TRBD2 (6 bases). The CDR3 length is 13 residues. Germline loops: CDR1 LGHNA, CDR2 YSLEER. Trimming left V 4 bases short and J 6 bases short, with 11 bases between. Here the CDR3 reads CASSLGGRDTQYF. The CDR3 nucleotides read TGCGCCAGCAGCCTTGGAGGGAGGGATACGCAGTATTTT.

The sample holds a few counts of this clone. The chain joins TRBV30 to TRBJ1-2; D possibly corresponds to TRBD1 (5 bases). The germline V and J ends were trimmed by 3 bases and 0 bases, with 8 bases remaining between them. The CDR3 consists of 13 residues. Germline-derived CDR1 and CDR2 are GTSNPN and SVGIG (reference sequence). The CDR3 nucleotides are TGTGCCTGGAGACAACAGGCTAACTATGGCTACACCTTC. Protein: CAWRQQANYGYTF.

The chain links TRBV3-1 (or the pseudogene TRBV3-2) to TRBJ1-4, with D possibly being TRBD1 (6 bases). CDR3 length: 16 residues. The germline V gene encodes CDR1 LGHDT and CDR2 YNNKEL (reference sequence). Trimming pared 4 bases from V and 0 bases from J, leaving 12 bases between. The CDR3 region has the DNA TGTGCCAGCAGCCCCAGAGCAGGGGCAACTAATGAAAAACTGTTTTTT. Translating it yields CASSPRAGATNEKLFF.

The gene calls are TRBV27 and TRBJ2-2; 11 nucleotides line up with TRBD2. Germline CDR1 MNHEY, CDR2 SMNVEV (reference sequence). With 4 bases clipped from V and 2 bases from J, the junction kept 6 bases outside the gene matches. This CDR3 has 17 residues. The CDR3 bases are TGTGCCAGCAGTTCGCCCGGGACTAGCGGTAACACCGGGGAGCTGTTTTTT. It codes for CASSSPGTSGNTGELFF.

The gene calls are TRBV6-5 and TRBJ1-6, with D possibly being TRBD1 (6 bases). V gave up 6 bases and J gave up 9 bases, with 15 bases separating them. Germline CDR1 and CDR2: MNHEY and SVGAGI. The CDR3 spans 14 residues. The CDR3 region has the DNA TGTGCCAGCAGAGGGACCTACAGGGCTTCACCCCTCCACTTT. Its translation is CASRGTYRASPLHF.

The gene calls are TRBV9 and TRBJ2-1; 9 nucleotides match TRBD2. Germline CDR1 reads SGDLS; CDR2 reads YYNGEE. After removal of 4 bases from V and 6 bases from J, the junction contained 20 bases not matched to a gene. This CDR3 comprises 19 residues. The CDR3, as DNA: TGTGCCAGCAGCAAGAGAGGTCTAGCGGGATCGGGAGCGGTCAATGAGCAGTTCTTC. This sequence encodes CASSKRGLAGSGAVNEQFF.

Remarks on this clone: The junction does not match germline at one end; this may be a read error. The chain joins TRBV13 to TRBJ2-7; 10 nucleotides align to TRBD1. The germline CDR1 and CDR2 sequences are PRHDT and FYEKMQ (reference sequence). The CDR3 totals 14 residues. The CDR3: CASSIGQGVPEQYF. The CDR3 region has the DNA TGTGCCAGCAGCATAGGACAGGGGGTACCCGAGCAGTACTTC.

CDR3 sequence reads: CASSQETSTDTQYF. CDR3 coding DNA: TGTGCCAGCAGCCAAGAAACTAGCACAGATACGCAGTATTTT. V and J are TRBV4-2 and TRBJ2-3; D gene unclear. The CDR3 consists of 14 residues. In germline, CDR1 is LGHNA, CDR2 YNFKEQ. Trimming pared 0 bases from V and 0 bases from J, leaving 4 bases between.

The CDR3 DNA follows: TGTGCCAGCAGTCCCCGGGCAGGGTTGCACACCATATATTTT. Its protein product is CASSPRAGLHTIYF. This rearrangement joins TRBV6-5 to TRBJ1-3, with TRBD1 as a possible D gene (5 bases). V was pared by 5 bases and J by 8 bases, with 16 bases between. Germline assignment: CDR1 MNHEY and CDR2 SVGAGI. CDR3 length equals 14 residues.

The rearrangement joins TRBV12-5 to TRBJ2-7, with a possible D match to TRBD2 (6 bases). The CDR3 runs to 17 residues. Deletions cut 0 bases from V and 3 bases from J, with 18 bases between. Germline CDR1 and CDR2: LGHNT and FRNRAP. This CDR3 is CASGLVRAEGRNYEQYF. For the CDR3, the DNA is TGTGCTAGTGGTTTGGTACGTGCGGAGGGCAGAAACTACGAGCAGTACTTC.

The chain recombines TRBV7-3 with TRBJ2-2, with D perhaps matching TRBD1 (5 bases). CDR1 and CDR2 from the germline V gene are SGHTA and FQGTGA. The V end lost 8 bases, the J end lost 1 base, and 8 bases lay between the germline ends. The CDR3 loop spans 13 amino acids. The CDR3 region is CASEDKNTGELFF. CDR3 in DNA: TGTGCCAGCGAGGACAAGAACACCGGGGAGCTGTTTTTT.

The V and J genes are TRBV6-1 and TRBJ1-2; the match to TRBD1 covers 7 bases. V trimming: 1 base; J trimming: 10 bases; junction bases outside the gene matches: 6. CDR1 is MNHNS, CDR2 SASEGT, per germline. The CDR3 contains 13 residues. The CDR3 nucleotides read TGTGCCAGCAGTGAAGTTGACAGGGAAAACTACACCTTC. This sequence encodes CASSEVDRENYTF.

This clone was counted once. This sequence joins TRBV9 and TRBJ2-5; TRBD1 aligns across 10 bases. Germline CDR1 and CDR2: SGDLS and YYNGEE. The CDR3 spans 16 residues. V was pared by 0 bases and J by 8 bases, with 10 bases of the junction left unmatched. The CDR3 nucleotides read TGTGCCAGCAGCGTAGCACCGGGACAGGGGATGGAAACCCAGTACTTC. This encodes CASSVAPGQGMETQYF.

The rearrangement joins TRBV10-3 to TRBJ1-2; tentative D call: TRBD1 (6 bases). CDR1 is ENHRY and CDR2 is SYGVKD in the germline V gene. The CDR3 totals 14 residues. V lost 3 bases, J lost 4 bases, and 12 bases lay in between. The CDR3 coding sequence is TGTGCCATCAGTGATCAGGGGCTCTCCTATGGCTACACCTTC. Its protein product is CAISDQGLSYGYTF.

This rearrangement joins TRBV27 to TRBJ1-5; TRBD1 agrees at 7 bases. Trimming at V came to 6 bases and at J to 6 bases, leaving 11 bases not matched to a gene. The CDR3 totals 15 residues. Germline V gives CDR1 MNHEY, CDR2 SMNVEV (reference sequence). The CDR3: CASRRQGYAVQPQHF. For the CDR3, the DNA is TGTGCCAGCAGACGACAGGGCTATGCGGTTCAGCCCCAGCATTTT.

The rearrangement uses TRBV10-2 and TRBJ2-7; the match to TRBD2 covers 8 bases. The CDR3 length is 14 residues. From germline, CDR1 is WSHSY and CDR2 SAAADI. After removal of 7 bases from V and 4 bases from J, the junction contained 9 bases not matched to a gene. For the CDR3, the DNA is TGCGCCAGCACGGGGGGGCCGTCTGAATACGAGCAGTACTTC. It yields the protein CASTGGPSEYEQYF.

V usage is TRBV11-2 and J usage is TRBJ2-3; 7 bases map to TRBD2. The V gene's germline CDR1 is SGHAT and CDR2 FQNNGV. V was pared by 0 bases and J by 4 bases, with 4 bases of the junction left unmatched. This CDR3 contains 15 residues. This chain's CDR3 is CASSLDIGRSDTQYF. In nucleotides, the CDR3 is TGTGCCAGCAGCTTAGATATCGGGAGGTCAGATACGCAGTATTTT.

J is TRBJ2-3 and V is TRBV15, with 14 bases that match TRBD2. The CDR3 spans 18 residues. The germline V gene encodes CDR1 LNHNV and CDR2 YYDKDF (reference sequence). The V gene end was trimmed by 0 bases and the J gene end by 2 bases; junction bases not matched to a gene: 4. CDR3: CATSRDPGLAGVTDTQYF. CDR3 nucleotides: TGTGCCACCAGCAGAGACCCGGGACTAGCGGGGGTCACAGATACGCAGTATTTT.

This rearrangement joins TRBV5-1 to TRBJ1-6; 7 bases map to TRBD1. The germline V gene encodes CDR1 SGHRS and CDR2 YFSETQ. The J segment lost 8 bases and the V segment lost 5 bases, leaving 10 bases of the junction unmatched. This CDR3 region has 15 residues. CDR3 in DNA: TGCGCCAGCAGTTACAGGGGCGAAGGAGATTCACCCCTCCACTTT. It is translated as CASSYRGEGDSPLHF.

The gene calls are TRBV6-5 and TRBJ1-2, with D perhaps matching TRBD1 (5 bases). Trimming removed 7 bases from V and 7 bases from J, with 16 bases in between. CDR1 MNHEY and CDR2 SVGAGI come from the germline V gene. CDR3 length: 13 residues. The CDR3 region is CASIPQGGVGYTF. As DNA, the CDR3 is TGTGCCAGCATCCCTCAGGGAGGAGTTGGCTACACCTTC.

The chain combines TRBV28 with TRBJ1-4; D ambiguous. In germline, CDR1 is MDHEN, CDR2 SYDVKM. V was shortened by 3 bases and J by 2 bases, with 10 bases between the two germline ends. CDR3 length equals 15 residues. The CDR3 bases are TGTGCCAGCAGTTTGGCGGGCAGGACTAATGAAAAACTGTTTTTT. Translating it yields CASSLAGRTNEKLFF.

This clone showed up just once. V and J are TRBV4-2 and TRBJ1-5, with 9 bases identical to TRBD1. The V segment lost 2 bases and the J segment 7 bases; nucleotides outside the gene matches: 6. Germline CDR1 is LGHNA and CDR2 is YNFKEQ. CDR3 length: 15 amino acids. The CDR3 nucleotides are TGTGCCAGCAGCCAATCCGGACAGGGGCAGCAGCCCCAGCATTTT. It specifies CASSQSGQGQQPQHF.

The V and J genes are TRBV6-5 and TRBJ1-2; 8 positions agree with TRBD1. This CDR3 contains 15 residues. V lost 2 bases, J lost 4 bases, and 6 bases stayed unmatched. Germline-derived CDR1 and CDR2 are MNHEY and SVGAGI. This chain's CDR3 is CASSYDWTGRYGYTF. In DNA form, the CDR3 reads TGTGCCAGCAGTTACGATTGGACAGGGCGCTATGGCTACACCTTC.

This chain uses TRBV30 with TRBJ2-2; 7 bases map to TRBD2. Germline CDR1 is GTSNPN and CDR2 is SVGIG (reference sequence). Unmatched junction bases numbered 9, after V lost 5 bases and J lost 6 bases. The CDR3 contains 14 residues. CDR3 bases: TGTGCCTGGCATACTAGCGTTAATGCCGGGGAGCTGTTTTTT. Encoded protein: CAWHTSVNAGELFF. The full variable domain, in which reference TRBV30 and TRBJ2-2 provide the parts outside the CDR3, is SQTIHQWPATLVQPVGSPLSLECTVEGTSNPNLYWYRQAAGRGLQLLFYSVGIGQISSEVPQNLSASRPQDRQFILSSKKLLLSDSGFYLCAWHTSVNAGELFFGEGSRLTVL.

As for this clone: Germline and junction disagree at one end, which may indicate a read error. The chain links TRBV3-1 (or the pseudogene TRBV3-2) to TRBJ2-5; no clear D gene. The V gene's germline CDR1 is LGHDT and CDR2 YNNKEL (reference sequence). This CDR3 region has 12 residues. The CDR3 spells CASTQARETQYF. DNA of the CDR3: TGTGCCAGCACCCAAGCACGGGAGACCCAGTACTTC.

The V call is TRBV7-2, the J call TRBJ2-1; D gene unclear. Per the germline V gene, CDR1 is SGHTA and CDR2 is FQGNSA. The V and J ends lost 2 bases and 2 bases respectively, with 13 bases between them. This CDR3 contains 16 residues. As DNA, the CDR3 is TGTGCCAGCAGCTTAAGTTTCGGGTCAGCCTACAATGAGCAGTTCTTC. This translates into CASSLSFGSAYNEQFF.

The chain recombines TRBV19 with TRBJ2-7; a possible D gene is TRBD2 (6 bases). V was shortened by 1 base and J by 0 bases, with 16 bases between the two germline ends. The CDR3 length is 17 residues. Germline loops: CDR1 LNHDA, CDR2 SQIVND (reference sequence). CDR3 nucleotides: TGTGCCAGTAGTATAGGCGTTGGCGGGGCCTCCTCCTACGAGCAGTACTTC. Its translation is CASSIGVGGASSYEQYF.

The chain couples TRBV27 to TRBJ1-6; D call uncertain. Germline V gene lookup returns CDR1 MNHEY and CDR2 SMNVEV (reference sequence). There are 14 residues in the CDR3. V dropped 0 bases and J dropped 14 bases, with 14 bases sitting between them. CDR3 amino acids: CASSLSKAGSSLHF. The CDR3 bases are TGTGCCAGCAGTTTATCGAAAGCTGGGAGTTCCCTCCACTTT.

The V call is TRBV27, the J call TRBJ1-3, with D possibly being TRBD1 (6 bases). Per the germline V gene, CDR1 is MNHEY and CDR2 is SMNVEV (reference sequence). The germline V and J ends were trimmed by 5 bases and 4 bases, with 15 bases remaining between them. The CDR3 totals 15 residues. The CDR3 bases are TGTGCCAGCAGTCGCTCCGGGGACACCGGAAACACCATATATTTT. Translated, it gives CASSRSGDTGNTIYF.

The V and J genes are TRBV2 and TRBJ2-5, with 9 bases fitting TRBD2. J lost 4 bases, V lost 5 bases, and 5 bases had no gene match. CDR3 size: 14 residues. Looked up from germline, CDR1 is SNHLY and CDR2 is FYNNEI. CDR3 loop: CASSLTSGGETQYF. For the CDR3, the DNA is TGTGCCAGCAGTCTGACTAGCGGTGGAGAGACCCAGTACTTC.

This clone appeared a few times. The chain uses TRBV2 and TRBJ2-3, with a weak D call TRBD1 (5 bases). V was clipped by 1 base and J by 5 bases, with 13 bases between them. The CDR3 is made up of 15 amino acids. The V gene's germline CDR1 is SNHLY and CDR2 FYNNEI. The CDR3 DNA reads TGTGCCAGCAGTGAAGAGGGGTCGGTAGGAGATACGCAGTATTTT. Translating it yields CASSEEGSVGDTQYF.

This chain connects TRBV9 to TRBJ1-2, with a possible D match to TRBD1 (5 bases). Looked up from germline, CDR1 is SGDLS and CDR2 is YYNGEE. The CDR3 covers 15 residues. V lost 4 bases, J lost 5 bases, and 18 bases lay in between. The CDR3 here is CASSPTGNRGYGYTF. CDR3 DNA sequence: TGTGCCAGCAGCCCAACAGGAAACAGAGGTTATGGCTACACCTTC.